This TCR beta chain appears in the sequencing data of a study of T cell responses to AZD1222 COVID-19 vaccine (dated by TCRdb to the early 2020s). Turning to the overall study: AZD1222 recipients with second doses at about 4 weeks or about 12 weeks were pooled, because spike-specific TCR depth and breadth did not differ between schedules. A total of 233 trial participants underwent TCR sequencing, of whom 200 to 220 received two doses of AZD1222 and about 26 received two doses of the MenACWY control vaccine. Enrollment into the trials was organized by age into subgroups of 18-55, 56-69 and 70-plus years, and those subgroups contained 148, 28 and 57 TCR-sequenced participants, respectively. General conclusions and limits of the study: In the small 56-69-year group, the increase in depth fell short of significance, most likely because of low power. Nearly half of unique spike-specific TCRs reportedly recognized epitopes outside regions mutated in the B.1.351 and B.1.1.7 variants. Only five to seven AZD1222 recipients were SARS-CoV-2 seropositive at baseline, limiting conclusions about previously exposed vaccinees. The whole spike protein was spanned by vaccine-associated CD4 TCRs, and dominant responses were seen in regions 160-218 and 743-854. No day 14 peak-response samples were available, so repertoires were characterized only after the peak T cell response. After two AZD1222 doses, both the breadth and the depth of spike-specific TCRs were significantly higher than at day 0 and than in MenACWY recipients. Participants were mostly white British and included more females than males, and it was suggested by the authors that clonal diversity may have been underestimated.

In light of the paper, this sample's time point label describes: baseline before first vaccination. Vaccinee samples were obtained from the UK trials COV001 and COV002, which included a single-blind randomized controlled phase 2/3 trial of AZD1222 (ChAdOx1 nCoV-19) in healthy adults. Trial participant PBMC samples were collected at day 0 and day 28 after the second dose for TCRbeta chain sequencing. About this clone itself: Its antigen specificity is not known. The record has no base qualities; no much larger clone is one base away.

The CDR3 regions of human TCRbeta chains were analyzed by immunosequencing. Per the original workflow: Repertoire TCRs were matched against a reference library of SARS-CoV-2-specific TCRs generated with the MIRA antigen-specificity platform. Breadth was defined as the fraction of unique TCRs that were SARS-CoV-2-associated. Depth was defined as the fraction of total T cells that were SARS-CoV-2-associated. Using the MIRA data, each spike-specific TCR was assigned both to the spike region to which the TCR was reactive and to a CD4 or CD8 class. Log10-transformed breadth and depth values were compared by one-way ANOVA with Sidak's multiple comparisons tests. The clones in this table, taken by TCRdb from immuneACCESS, are in-frame only. Not every clone is retained; where verified, under half of the shortfall comes from an unresolved V gene, and the cause of the rest is unknown. V, J and clone size derive from that table, while D and trimming were established from the DNA sequence. Recorded for this sample are approximately 79,000 clones; 86% of them occurred a single time. The ten top clones hold 6% to 9% of the sample.

There are 15 amino acids in the CDR3, from cysteine to phenylalanine inclusive. The kept DNA is CDR3 alone, 45 bases in frame from the first base. Looking up the germline V gene yields CDR1 MDHEN and CDR2 SYDVKM. Ends trimmed: V by 0 bases, J by 8 bases; bases unmatched to a gene: 8. The chain was built from TRBV28 and TRBJ1-2; the central 8 bases match TRBD1. The sequence was collected from an adult in good health. The source was peripheral blood, collected on day 0 of AZD1222 vaccination. The CDR3 has the sequence CASSLWDRVSEGYTF. The DNA is TGTGCCAGCAGTTTATGGGACAGGGTCTCGGAGGGCTACACCTTC.